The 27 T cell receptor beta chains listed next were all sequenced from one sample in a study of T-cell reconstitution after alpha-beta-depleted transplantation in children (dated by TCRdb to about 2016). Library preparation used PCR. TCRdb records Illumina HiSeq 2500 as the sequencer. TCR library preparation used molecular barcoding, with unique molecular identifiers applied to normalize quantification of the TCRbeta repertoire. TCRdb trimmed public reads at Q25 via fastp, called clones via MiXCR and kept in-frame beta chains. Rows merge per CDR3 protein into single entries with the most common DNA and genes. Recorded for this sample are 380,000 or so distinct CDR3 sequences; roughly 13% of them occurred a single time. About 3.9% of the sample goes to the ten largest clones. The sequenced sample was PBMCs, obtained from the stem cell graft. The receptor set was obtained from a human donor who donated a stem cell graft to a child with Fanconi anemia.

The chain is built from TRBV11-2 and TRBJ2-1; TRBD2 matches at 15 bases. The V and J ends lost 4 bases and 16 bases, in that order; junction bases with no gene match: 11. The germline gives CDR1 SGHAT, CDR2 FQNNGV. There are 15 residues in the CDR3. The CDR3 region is CASSSRTSGGAWSFF. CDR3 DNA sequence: TGTGCCAGCAGCTCCCGGACTAGCGGGGGGGCCTGGTCTTTCTTC.

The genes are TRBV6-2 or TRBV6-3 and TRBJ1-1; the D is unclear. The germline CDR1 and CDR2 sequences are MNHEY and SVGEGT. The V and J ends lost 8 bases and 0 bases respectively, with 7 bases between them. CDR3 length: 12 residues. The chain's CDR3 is CASVGLNTEAFF. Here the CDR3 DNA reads TGTGCCAGCGTAGGTTTGAACACTGAAGCTTTCTTT.

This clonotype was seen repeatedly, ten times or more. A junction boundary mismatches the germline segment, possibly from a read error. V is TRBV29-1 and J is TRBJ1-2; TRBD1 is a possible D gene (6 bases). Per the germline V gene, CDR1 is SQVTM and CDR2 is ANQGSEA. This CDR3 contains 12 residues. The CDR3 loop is CSAEQGGGGYTF. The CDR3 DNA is TGCAGCGCTGAACAGGGTGGTGGAGGCTACACCTTC. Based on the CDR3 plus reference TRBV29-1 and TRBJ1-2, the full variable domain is SAVISQKPSRDICQRGTSLTIQCQVDSQVTMMFWYRQQPGQSLTLIATANQGSEATYESGFVIDKFPISRPNLTFSTLTVSNMSPEDSSIYLCSAEQGGGGYTFGSGTRLTVV.

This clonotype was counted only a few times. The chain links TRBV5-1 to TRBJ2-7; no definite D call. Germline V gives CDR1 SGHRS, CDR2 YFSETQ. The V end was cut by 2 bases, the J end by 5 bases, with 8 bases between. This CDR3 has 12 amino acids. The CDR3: CASSFVGNEQYF. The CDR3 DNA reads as TGCGCCAGCAGCTTTGTGGGGAACGAGCAGTACTTC.

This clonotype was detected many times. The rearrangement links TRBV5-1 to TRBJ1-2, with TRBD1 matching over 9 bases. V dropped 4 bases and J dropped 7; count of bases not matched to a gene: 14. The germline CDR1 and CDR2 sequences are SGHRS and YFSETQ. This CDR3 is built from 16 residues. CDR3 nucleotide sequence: TGCGCCAGCAGCCGGGAAAGCCCGGGACAGGGAGTTGGCTACACCTTC. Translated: CASSRESPGQGVGYTF.

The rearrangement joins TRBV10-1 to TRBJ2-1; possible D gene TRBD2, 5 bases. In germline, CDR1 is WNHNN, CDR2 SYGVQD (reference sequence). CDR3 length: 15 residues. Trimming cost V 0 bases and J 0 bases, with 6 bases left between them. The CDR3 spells CASSESGSSYNEQFF. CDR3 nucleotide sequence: TGCGCCAGCAGTGAGTCGGGGAGCTCCTACAATGAGCAGTTCTTC.

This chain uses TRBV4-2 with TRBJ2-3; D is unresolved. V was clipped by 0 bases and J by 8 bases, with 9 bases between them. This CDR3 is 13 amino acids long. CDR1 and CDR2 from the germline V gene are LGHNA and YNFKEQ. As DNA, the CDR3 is TGTGCCAGCAGCCAAGATCGCTGGAGTACGCAGTATTTT. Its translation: CASSQDRWSTQYF.

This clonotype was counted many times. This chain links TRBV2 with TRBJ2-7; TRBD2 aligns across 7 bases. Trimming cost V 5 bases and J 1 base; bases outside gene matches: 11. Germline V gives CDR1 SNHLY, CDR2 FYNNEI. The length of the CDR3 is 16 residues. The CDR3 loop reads CASSTPSAGDSYEQYV. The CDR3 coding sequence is TGTGCCAGCAGTACACCTTCGGCGGGGGATTCCTACGAGCAGTACGTC.

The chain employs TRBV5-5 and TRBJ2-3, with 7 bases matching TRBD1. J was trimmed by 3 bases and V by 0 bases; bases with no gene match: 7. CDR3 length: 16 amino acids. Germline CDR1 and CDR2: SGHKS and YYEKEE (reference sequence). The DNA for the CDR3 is TGTGCCAGCAGCTTGGCCAAGGGGGCGCCTACAGATACGCAGTATTTT. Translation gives CASSLAKGAPTDTQYF.

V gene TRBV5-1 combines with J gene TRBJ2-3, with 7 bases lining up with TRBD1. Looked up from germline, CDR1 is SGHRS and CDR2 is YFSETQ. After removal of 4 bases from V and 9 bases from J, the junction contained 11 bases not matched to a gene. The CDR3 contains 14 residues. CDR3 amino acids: CASSLAGGAPTQYF. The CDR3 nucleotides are TGCGCCAGCAGCCTTGCAGGGGGAGCCCCAACGCAGTATTTT. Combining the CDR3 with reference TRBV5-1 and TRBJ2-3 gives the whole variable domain KAGVTQTPRYLIKTRGQQVTLSCSPISGHRSVSWYQQTPGQGLQFLFEYFSETQRNKGNFPGRFSGRQFSNSRSEMNVSTLELGDSALYLCASSLAGGAPTQYFGPGTRLTVL.

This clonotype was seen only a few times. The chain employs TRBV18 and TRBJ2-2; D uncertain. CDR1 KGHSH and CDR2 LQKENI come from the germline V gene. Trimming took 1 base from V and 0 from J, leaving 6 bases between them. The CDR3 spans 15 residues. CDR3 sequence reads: CASSPQNANTGELFF. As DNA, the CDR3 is TGTGCCAGCTCACCACAGAACGCGAACACCGGGGAGCTGTTTTTT.

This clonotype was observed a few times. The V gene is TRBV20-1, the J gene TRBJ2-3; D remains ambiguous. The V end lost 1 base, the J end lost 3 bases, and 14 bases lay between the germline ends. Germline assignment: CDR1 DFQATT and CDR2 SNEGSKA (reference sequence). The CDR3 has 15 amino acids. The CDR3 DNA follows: TGCAGTGCTAGAGGGGCCAGGCTGTTGACAGATACGCAGTATTTT. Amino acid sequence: CSARGARLLTDTQYF.

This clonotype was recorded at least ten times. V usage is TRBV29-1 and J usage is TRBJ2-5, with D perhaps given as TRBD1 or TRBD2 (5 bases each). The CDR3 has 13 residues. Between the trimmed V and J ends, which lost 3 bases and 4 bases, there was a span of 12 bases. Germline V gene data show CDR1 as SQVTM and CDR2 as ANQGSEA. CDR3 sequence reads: CSVDEGLPETQYF. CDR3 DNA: TGCAGCGTTGATGAGGGGCTCCCAGAGACCCAGTACTTC.

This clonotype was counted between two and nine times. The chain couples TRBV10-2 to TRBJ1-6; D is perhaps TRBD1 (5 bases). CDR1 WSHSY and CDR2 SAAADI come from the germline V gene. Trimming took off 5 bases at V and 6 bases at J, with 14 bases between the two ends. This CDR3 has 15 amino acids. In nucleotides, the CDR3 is TGCGCCAGCAGTACCACCCCGGGGCGTAATTCACCCCTCCACTTT. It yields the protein CASSTTPGRNSPLHF.

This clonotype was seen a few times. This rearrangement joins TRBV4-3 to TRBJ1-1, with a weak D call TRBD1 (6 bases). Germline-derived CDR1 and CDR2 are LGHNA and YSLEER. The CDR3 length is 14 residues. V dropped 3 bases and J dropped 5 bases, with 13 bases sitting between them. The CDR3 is CASSHRTARTEAFF. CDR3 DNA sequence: TGCGCCAGCAGCCACCGGACAGCAAGGACTGAAGCTTTCTTT.

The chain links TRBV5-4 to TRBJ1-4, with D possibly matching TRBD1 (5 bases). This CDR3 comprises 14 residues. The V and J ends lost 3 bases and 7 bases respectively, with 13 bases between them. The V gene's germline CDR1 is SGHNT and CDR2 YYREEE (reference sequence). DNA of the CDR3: TGTGCCAGCAGCTCAAGAGGAGGGACTGAAAAACTGTTTTTT. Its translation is CASSSRGGTEKLFF.

CDR3 bases: TGCAGCGCAGGAAGGGGACAGAGCACCGGGGAGCTGTTTTTT. This encodes CSAGRGQSTGELFF. The genes are TRBV29-1 and TRBJ2-2; 7 positions agree with TRBD1. This CDR3 has 14 residues. The V segment lost 7 bases and the J segment 4 bases; nucleotides outside the gene matches: 9. Germline CDR1 is SQVTM and CDR2 is ANQGSEA.

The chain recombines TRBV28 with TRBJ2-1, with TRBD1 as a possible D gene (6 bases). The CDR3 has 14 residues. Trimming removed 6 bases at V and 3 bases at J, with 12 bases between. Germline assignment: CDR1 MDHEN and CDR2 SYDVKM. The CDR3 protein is CASRTGIIYNEQFF. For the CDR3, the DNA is TGTGCCAGCAGAACAGGGATTATCTACAATGAGCAGTTCTTC.

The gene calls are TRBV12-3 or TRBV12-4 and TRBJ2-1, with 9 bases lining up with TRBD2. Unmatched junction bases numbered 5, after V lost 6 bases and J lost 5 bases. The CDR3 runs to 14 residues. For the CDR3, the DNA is TGTGCCAGCAGGGCTAGCGGGGAACACAATGAGCAGTTCTTC. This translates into CASRASGEHNEQFF.

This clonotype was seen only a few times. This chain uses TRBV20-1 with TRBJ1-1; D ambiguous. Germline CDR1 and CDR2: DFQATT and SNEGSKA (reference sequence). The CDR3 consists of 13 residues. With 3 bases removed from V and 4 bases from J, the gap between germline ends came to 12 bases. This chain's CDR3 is CSASSPLGTEAFF. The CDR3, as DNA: TGCAGTGCTAGTTCCCCATTAGGCACTGAAGCTTTCTTT.

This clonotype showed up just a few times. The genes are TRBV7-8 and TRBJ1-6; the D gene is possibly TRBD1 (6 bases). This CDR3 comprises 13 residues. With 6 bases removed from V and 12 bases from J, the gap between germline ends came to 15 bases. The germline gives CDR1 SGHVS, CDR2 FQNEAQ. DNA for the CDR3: TGTGCCAGCAGTCACACAGGGTCCGAACCCCTCCACTTT. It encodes CASSHTGSEPLHF. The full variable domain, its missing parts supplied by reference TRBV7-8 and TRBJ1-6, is GAGVSQSPRYKVAKRGQDVALRCDPISGHVSLFWYQQALGQGPEFLTYFQNEAQLDKSGLPSDRFFAERPEGSVSTLKIQRTQQEDSAVYLCASSHTGSEPLHFGNGTRLTVT.

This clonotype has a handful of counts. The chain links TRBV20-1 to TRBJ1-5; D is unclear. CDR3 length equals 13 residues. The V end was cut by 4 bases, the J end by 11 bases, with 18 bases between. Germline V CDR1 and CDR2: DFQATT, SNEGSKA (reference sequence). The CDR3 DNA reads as TGCAGTGCTATCCCAGGTGGCGCGCGAACCCAGCATTTT. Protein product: CSAIPGGARTQHF.

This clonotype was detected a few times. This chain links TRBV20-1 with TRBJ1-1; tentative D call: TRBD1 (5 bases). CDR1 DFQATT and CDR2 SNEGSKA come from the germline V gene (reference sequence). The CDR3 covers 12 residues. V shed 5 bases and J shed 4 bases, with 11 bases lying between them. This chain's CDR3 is CSAGGLSTEAFF. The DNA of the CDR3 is TGCAGTGCTGGGGGACTGAGCACTGAAGCTTTCTTT.

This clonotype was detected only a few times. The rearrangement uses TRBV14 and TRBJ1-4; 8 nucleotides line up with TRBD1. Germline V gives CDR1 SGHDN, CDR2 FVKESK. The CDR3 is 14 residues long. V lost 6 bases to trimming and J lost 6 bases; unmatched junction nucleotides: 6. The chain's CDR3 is CASRRTGLDEKLFF. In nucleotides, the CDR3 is TGTGCCAGCAGGCGGACAGGGCTCGATGAAAAACTGTTTTTT.

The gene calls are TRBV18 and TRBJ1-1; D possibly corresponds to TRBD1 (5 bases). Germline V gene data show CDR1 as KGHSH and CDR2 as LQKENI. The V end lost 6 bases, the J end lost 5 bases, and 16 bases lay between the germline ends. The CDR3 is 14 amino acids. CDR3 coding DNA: TGTGCCAGCTCCCTTTCCGAGGGGTTGACTGAAGCTTTCTTT. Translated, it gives CASSLSEGLTEAFF.

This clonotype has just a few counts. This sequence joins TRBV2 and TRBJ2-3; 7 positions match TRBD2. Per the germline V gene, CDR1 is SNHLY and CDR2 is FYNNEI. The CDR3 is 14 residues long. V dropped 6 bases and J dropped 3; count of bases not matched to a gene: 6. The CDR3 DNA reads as TGTGCCAGCAGGAATCGGGGGGTTACAGATACGCAGTATTTT. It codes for CASRNRGVTDTQYF. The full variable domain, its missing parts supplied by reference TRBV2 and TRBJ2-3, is EPEVTQTPSHQVTQMGQEVILRCVPISNHLYFYWYRQILGQKVEFLVSFYNNEISEKSEIFDDQFSVERPDGSNFTLKIRSTKLEDSAMYFCASRNRGVTDTQYFGPGTRLTVL.

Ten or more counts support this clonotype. The CDR3 DNA reads TGCAGTTCGGGGGCGGTGACCTACAATGAGCAGTTCTTC. Residues: CSSGAVTYNEQFF. The chain is built from TRBV20-1 and TRBJ2-1; D may match TRBD1 or TRBD2 (6 bases each). V shed 8 bases and J shed 2 bases, with 13 bases lying between them. The CDR3 is 13 amino acids. Germline CDR1 DFQATT, CDR2 SNEGSKA (reference sequence).